Below, one TCR beta chain is given with its context. Its antigen is as yet unknown. This sample is part of a study of T-cell memory formation after mild COVID-19. At the level of the study: TCR clusters showed largely donor specificity. Overall study findings and caveats: Clones that got smaller from day 15 to 85 had even CD4/CD8, while clones growing later tipped toward CD4+.

TCRdb redid the calling of the 5' RACE reads with MiXCR, one entry per CDR3 protein. This sample yields about 58,000 distinct CDR3 sequences, of which 25% to 30% are seen a single time; 35% to 45% belongs to the top ten. Sequencing was performed on PBMCs or a T cell subset sorted from them (not recorded which). The TCR sequence derives from a man between 18 and 35 years old who had mild COVID-19 (a few samples of this study predate the infection). Cell type and time point are not known.

The CDR3 nucleotides are TGTGCCAGCAGGGGCAAGACAGGGCCCCGGACAGATACGCAGTATTTT. This translates into CASRGKTGPRTDTQYF. The chain combines TRBV7-2 with TRBJ2-3; 7 positions agree with TRBD1. The CDR3 is 16 amino acids. Germline CDR1 reads SGHTA; CDR2 reads FQGNSA. V shed 6 bases and J 3 bases; nucleotides not matched to a gene: 12.